This T cell receptor (beta chain) comes out of a study of T cell responses to AZD1222 COVID-19 vaccine. V was pared by 6 bases and J by 6 bases, with 21 bases between. Per germline, CDR1 MNHEY and CDR2 SVGEGT. This CDR3 region has 15 residues. Findings and caveats of the study: Most donors were white British and more were female, and clonal diversity was possibly underestimated.

As for this clone: Its cognate antigen is unknown.

The table came from immunoSEQ multiplex PCR; TCRdb's copy has only in-frame clones and leaves some out. The sample shows 200,000 or so clones, just under 90% of them seen only once. The sequence was obtained from an adult in good health. Sequencing was performed on peripheral blood, taken on day 0 of AZD1222 vaccination. V usage is TRBV6-2 or TRBV6-3 and J usage is TRBJ2-7; D is perhaps TRBD1 or TRBD2 (5 bases each). The CDR3 DNA reads as TGTGCCAGCAGCCAAGTGGCACGGGGCCTCAGCGAGCAGTACTTC. The encoded protein is CASSQVARGLSEQYF.